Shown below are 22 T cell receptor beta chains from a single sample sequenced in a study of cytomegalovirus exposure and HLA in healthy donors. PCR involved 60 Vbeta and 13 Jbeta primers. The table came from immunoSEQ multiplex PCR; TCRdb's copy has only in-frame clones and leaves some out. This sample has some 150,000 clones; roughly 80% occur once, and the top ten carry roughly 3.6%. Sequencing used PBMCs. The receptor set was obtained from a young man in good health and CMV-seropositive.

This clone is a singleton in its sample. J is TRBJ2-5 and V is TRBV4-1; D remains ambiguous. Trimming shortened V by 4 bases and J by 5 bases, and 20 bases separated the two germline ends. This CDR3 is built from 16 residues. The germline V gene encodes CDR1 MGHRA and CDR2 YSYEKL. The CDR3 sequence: CASSPSEAALWETQYF. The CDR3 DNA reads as TGCGCCAGCAGCCCCTCCGAGGCGGCCCTATGGGAGACCCAGTACTTC.

CDR3 region: CASSLDGGAKNIQYF. The DNA of the CDR3 is TGCGCCAGCAGCTTGGACGGGGGAGCCAAAAACATTCAGTACTTC. This sequence joins TRBV5-1 and TRBJ2-4; TRBD2 might be the D (6 bases). Germline CDR1 is SGHRS and CDR2 is YFSETQ. This CDR3 comprises 15 residues. V gave up 0 bases and J gave up 0 bases, with 7 bases separating them.

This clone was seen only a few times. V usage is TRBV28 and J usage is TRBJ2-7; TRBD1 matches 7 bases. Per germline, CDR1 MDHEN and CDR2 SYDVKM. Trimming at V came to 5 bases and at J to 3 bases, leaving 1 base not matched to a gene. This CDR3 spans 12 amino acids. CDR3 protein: CASSRQGYEQYF. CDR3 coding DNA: TGTGCCAGCAGTCGACAGGGCTACGAGCAGTACTTC.

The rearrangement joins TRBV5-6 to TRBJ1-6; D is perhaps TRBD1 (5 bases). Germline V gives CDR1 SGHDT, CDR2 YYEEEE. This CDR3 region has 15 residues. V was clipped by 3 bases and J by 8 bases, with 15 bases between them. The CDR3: CASSYAGREHSPLHF. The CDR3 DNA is TGTGCCAGCAGCTACGCCGGCAGGGAACATTCACCCCTCCACTTT.

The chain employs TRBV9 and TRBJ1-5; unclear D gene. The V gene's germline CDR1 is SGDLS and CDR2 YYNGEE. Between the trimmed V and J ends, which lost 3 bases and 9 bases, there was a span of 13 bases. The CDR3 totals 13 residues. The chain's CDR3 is CASSADSEVPQHF. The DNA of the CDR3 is TGTGCCAGCAGCGCCGATTCTGAGGTGCCCCAGCATTTT. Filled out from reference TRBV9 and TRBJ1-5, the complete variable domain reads DSGVTQTPKHLITATGQRVTLRCSPRSGDLSVYWYQQSLDQGLQFLIQYYNGEERAKGNILERFSAQQFPDLHSELNLSSLELGDSALYFCASSADSEVPQHFGDGTRLSIL.

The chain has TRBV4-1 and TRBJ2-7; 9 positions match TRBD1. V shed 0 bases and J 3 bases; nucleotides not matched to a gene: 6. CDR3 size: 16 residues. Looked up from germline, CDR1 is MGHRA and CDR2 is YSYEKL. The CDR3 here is CASSQDLGTGYYEQYF. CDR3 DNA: TGCGCCAGCAGCCAAGATCTAGGGACAGGGTACTACGAGCAGTACTTC.

The CDR3 nucleotides read TGTGCCAGCAGCTTAAAGCTTCAGACCCAGTACTTC. Translation gives CASSLKLQTQYF. This chain links TRBV7-2 with TRBJ2-5; D is undetermined. The CDR3 runs 12 residues. The germline V and J ends were trimmed by 2 bases and 6 bases, with 7 bases remaining between them. CDR1 and CDR2 from the germline V gene are SGHTA and FQGNSA. The whole variable domain, remainder taken from reference TRBV7-2 and TRBJ2-5, is GAGVSQSPSNKVTEKGKDVELRCDPISGHTALYWYRQSLGQGLEFLIYFQGNSAPDKSGLPSDRFSAERTGGSVSTLTIQRTQQEDSAVYLCASSLKLQTQYFGPGTRLLVL.

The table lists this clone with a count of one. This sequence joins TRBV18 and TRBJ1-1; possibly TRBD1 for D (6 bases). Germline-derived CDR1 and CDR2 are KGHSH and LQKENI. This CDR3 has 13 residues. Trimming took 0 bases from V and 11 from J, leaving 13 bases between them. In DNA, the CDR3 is TGTGCCAGCTCACCACCATCCCAGGGGCGGGCTTTCTTT. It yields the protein CASSPPSQGRAFF.

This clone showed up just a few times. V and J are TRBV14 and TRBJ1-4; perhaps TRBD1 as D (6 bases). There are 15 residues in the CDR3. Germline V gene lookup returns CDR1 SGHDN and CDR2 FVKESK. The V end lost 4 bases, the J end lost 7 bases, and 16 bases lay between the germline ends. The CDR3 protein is CASSLRTDIFEKLFF. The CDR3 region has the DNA TGTGCCAGCAGCCTCCGGACAGATATTTTTGAAAAACTGTTTTTT.

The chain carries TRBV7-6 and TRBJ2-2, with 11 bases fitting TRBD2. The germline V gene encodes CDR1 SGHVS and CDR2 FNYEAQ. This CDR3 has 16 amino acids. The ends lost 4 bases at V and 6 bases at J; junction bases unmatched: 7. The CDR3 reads CASSSLAGGPSGELFF. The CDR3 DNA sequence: TGTGCCAGCAGCTCCTTAGCGGGGGGGCCGTCCGGGGAGCTGTTTTTT.

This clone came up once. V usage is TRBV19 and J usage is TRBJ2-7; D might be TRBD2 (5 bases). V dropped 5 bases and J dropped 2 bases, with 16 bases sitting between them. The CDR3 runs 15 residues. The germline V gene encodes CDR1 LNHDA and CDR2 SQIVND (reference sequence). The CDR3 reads CASSSSGGPTYEQYF. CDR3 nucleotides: TGTGCCAGTAGTTCATCCGGAGGACCCACCTACGAGCAGTACTTC.

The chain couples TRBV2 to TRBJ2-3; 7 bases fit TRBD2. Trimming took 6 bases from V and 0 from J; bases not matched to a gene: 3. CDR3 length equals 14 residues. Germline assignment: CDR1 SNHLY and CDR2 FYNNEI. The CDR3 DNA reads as TGTGCCAGCAGGGTAGCGGGCAGCACAGATACGCAGTATTTT. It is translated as CASRVAGSTDTQYF.

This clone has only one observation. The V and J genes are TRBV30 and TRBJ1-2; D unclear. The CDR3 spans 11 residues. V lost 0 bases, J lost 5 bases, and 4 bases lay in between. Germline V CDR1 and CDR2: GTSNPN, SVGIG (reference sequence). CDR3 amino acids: CAWSVQYGYTF. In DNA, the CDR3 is TGTGCCTGGAGTGTACAGTATGGCTACACCTTC.

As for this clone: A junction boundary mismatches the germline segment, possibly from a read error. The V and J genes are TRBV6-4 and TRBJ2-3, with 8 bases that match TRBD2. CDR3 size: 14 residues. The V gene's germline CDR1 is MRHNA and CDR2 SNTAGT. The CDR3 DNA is TGTGCCAGCAGTGACTCGAATCGGGGGGGCCGCAAGTTTTTT. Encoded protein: CASSDSNRGGRKFF.

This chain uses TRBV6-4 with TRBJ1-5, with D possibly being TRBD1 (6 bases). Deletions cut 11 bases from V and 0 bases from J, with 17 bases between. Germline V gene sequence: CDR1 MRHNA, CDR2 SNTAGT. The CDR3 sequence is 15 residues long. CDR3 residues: CAPSAGGRSNQPQHF. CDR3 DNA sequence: TGTGCCCCGTCAGCGGGGGGGCGTAGCAATCAGCCCCAGCATTTT.

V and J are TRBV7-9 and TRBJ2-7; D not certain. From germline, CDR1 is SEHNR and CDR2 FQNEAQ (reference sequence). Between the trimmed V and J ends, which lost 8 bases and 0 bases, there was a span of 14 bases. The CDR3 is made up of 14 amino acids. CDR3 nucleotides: TGTGCCAGCGGATCCCAGGCGAGCTCCTACGAGCAGTACTTC. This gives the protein CASGSQASSYEQYF.

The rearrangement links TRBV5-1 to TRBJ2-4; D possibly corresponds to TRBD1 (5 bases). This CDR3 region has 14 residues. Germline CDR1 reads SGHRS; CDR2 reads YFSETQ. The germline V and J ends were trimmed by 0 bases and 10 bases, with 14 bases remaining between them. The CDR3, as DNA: TGCGCCAGCAGCTTGGGGACATCGAGAGAGATTCAGTACTTC. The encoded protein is CASSLGTSREIQYF.

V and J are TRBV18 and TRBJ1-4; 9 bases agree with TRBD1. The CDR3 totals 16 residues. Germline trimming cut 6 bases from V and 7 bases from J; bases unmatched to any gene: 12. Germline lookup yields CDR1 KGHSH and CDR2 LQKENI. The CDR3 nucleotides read TGTGCCAGCTCGCCTTATTCACAGGGGGCTGGTGAAAAACTGTTTTTT. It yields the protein CASSPYSQGAGEKLFF.

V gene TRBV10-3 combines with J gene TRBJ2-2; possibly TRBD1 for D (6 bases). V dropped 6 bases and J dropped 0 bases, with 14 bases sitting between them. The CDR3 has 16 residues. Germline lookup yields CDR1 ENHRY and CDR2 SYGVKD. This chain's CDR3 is CAISDGWTANTGELFF. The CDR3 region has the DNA TGTGCCATCAGCGACGGGTGGACAGCGAACACCGGGGAGCTGTTTTTT.

The CDR3 here is CASSLDGRTFSGANVLTF. For the CDR3, the DNA is TGCGCCAGCAGCTTGGATGGACGGACATTCTCTGGGGCCAACGTCCTGACTTTC. The chain has TRBV5-1 and TRBJ2-6, with D possibly matching TRBD1 (5 bases). Trimming shortened V by 0 bases and J by 0 bases, and 13 bases separated the two germline ends. The CDR3 length is 18 residues. From germline, CDR1 is SGHRS and CDR2 YFSETQ. The full variable domain, in which reference TRBV5-1 and TRBJ2-6 provide the parts outside the CDR3, is KAGVTQTPRYLIKTRGQQVTLSCSPISGHRSVSWYQQTPGQGLQFLFEYFSETQRNKGNFPGRFSGRQFSNSRSEMNVSTLELGDSALYLCASSLDGRTFSGANVLTFGAGSRLTVL.

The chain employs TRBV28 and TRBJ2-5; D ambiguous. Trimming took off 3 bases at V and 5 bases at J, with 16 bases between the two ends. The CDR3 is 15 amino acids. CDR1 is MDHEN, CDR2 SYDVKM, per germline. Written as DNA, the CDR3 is TGTGCCAGCAGTTTGCCGTCTAGTTTCTTGGAGACCCAGTACTTC. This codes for CASSLPSSFLETQYF.

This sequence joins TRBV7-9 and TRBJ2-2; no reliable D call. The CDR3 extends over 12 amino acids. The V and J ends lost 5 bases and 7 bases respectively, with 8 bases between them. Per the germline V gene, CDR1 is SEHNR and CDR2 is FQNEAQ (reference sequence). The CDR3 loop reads CASSSSGGELFF. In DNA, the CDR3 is TGTGCCAGCAGCAGCTCCGGCGGGGAGCTGTTTTTT.